A selection of T cell receptor beta chains follows, all from one sample in a study of blood T cell repertoires in COVID-19. Sequenced by immunoSEQ multiplex PCR; TCRdb stores in-frame clones only, minus some. The repertoire holds about 170,000 clones, with just under 85% as singletons. The sequenced material came from peripheral blood. The source is a woman aged 80 or over with COVID-19, enrolled during active disease. The CDR3 runs from the conserved cysteine through the conserved F or W. The D gene is left open where the match is weak. Clone size is not always given. Where it is, it says once, few, many or a class for expanded clones.

clone_size,v_call,j_call,d_call,cdr3_aa,cdr3_nt
-,TRBV7-2,TRBJ2-7,TRBD1,CASSSGQGPYEQYF,TGTGCCAGCAGCTCGGGACAGGGCCCCTACGAGCAGTACTTC
-,TRBV2,TRBJ2-2,TRBD2,CAVTSGPVPTGELFF,TGTGCCGTCACTAGCGGACCAGTACCCACCGGGGAGCTGTTTTTT
-,TRBV19,TRBJ2-1,TRBD2,CASSRIAGIGNEQFF,TGTGCCAGTAGTCGGATAGCGGGAATTGGAAATGAGCAGTTCTTC
-,TRBV27,TRBJ2-7,-,CASSSPGRGGNEQYF,TGTGCCAGCAGTTCGCCGGGACGAGGGGGTAACGAGCAGTACTTC
-,TRBV2,TRBJ1-1,TRBD1,CASMDRTNTEAFF,TGTGCCAGTATGGACAGGACGAACACTGAAGCTTTCTTT
-,TRBV28,TRBJ1-3,-,CASRLGTRNTIYF,TGTGCCAGCCGACTTGGTACGCGCAACACCATATATTTT
-,TRBV6-2/TRBV6-3,TRBJ1-2,-,CASSYPGANKGYTF,TGTGCCAGCAGTTACCCGGGTGCTAACAAAGGCTACACCTTC
-,TRBV28,TRBJ2-7,TRBD1,CASSSVAGGFEQYF,TGTGCCAGCAGTTCAGTGGCAGGGGGCTTCGAGCAGTACTTC
-,TRBV18,TRBJ2-5,TRBD2,CASSQRLAGGLLQETQYF,TGTGCCAGCTCACAACGACTAGCGGGAGGTCTCCTCCAAGAGACCCAGTACTTC
once,TRBV10-3,TRBJ2-7,TRBD1,CAISRGQKTYEQYF,TGTGCCATCAGCAGGGGGCAAAAGACCTACGAGCAGTACTTC
-,TRBV27,TRBJ1-2,-,CASGLIRGYGYTF,TGTGCCAGCGGCCTTATTAGGGGATATGGCTACACCTTC
-,TRBV5-6,TRBJ2-1,TRBD2,CASSLDGPGLAGYNEQFF,TGTGCCAGCAGCTTGGACGGCCCGGGACTAGCGGGGTACAATGAGCAGTTCTTC
once,TRBV18,TRBJ2-1,TRBD2,CASSPGLADYNEQFF,TGTGCCAGCTCACCGGGACTAGCCGACTACAATGAGCAGTTCTTC
-,TRBV2,TRBJ2-3,TRBD2,CASSASGYTDTQYF,TGTGCCAGCAGCGCTAGCGGATACACAGATACGCAGTATTTT
-,TRBV11-3,TRBJ2-1,TRBD2,CASSPGGTRHNEQFF,TGTGCCAGCAGCCCCGGGGGGACTCGACACAATGAGCAGTTCTTC
-,TRBV5-4,TRBJ2-1,-,CASSLAGGAREQFF,TGTGCCAGCAGCTTGGCCGGTGGGGCCAGAGAGCAGTTCTTC
-,TRBV28,TRBJ2-7,-,CASSSSGTSSYEQYF,TGTGCCAGCAGTTCCTCCGGGACATCCTCCTACGAGCAGTACTTC
-,TRBV28,TRBJ2-7,TRBD1,CASSEMTGAFWEQYF,TGTGCCAGCAGCGAAATGACAGGGGCGTTCTGGGAGCAGTACTTC
-,TRBV3-1/TRBV3-2,TRBJ2-5,TRBD2,CASSRLAGGNIPQETQYF,TGTGCCAGCAGCCGGCTAGCGGGGGGAAACATCCCCCAAGAGACCCAGTACTTC
-,TRBV4-1,TRBJ2-3,TRBD2,CASSQEHGTRDTDTQYF,TGCGCCAGCAGCCAAGAGCACGGGACTAGAGACACAGATACGCAGTATTTT
-,TRBV2,TRBJ1-5,TRBD1,CASSNRGHRNQPQHF,TGTGCCAGTTCCAACAGGGGACATCGCAATCAGCCCCAGCATTTT